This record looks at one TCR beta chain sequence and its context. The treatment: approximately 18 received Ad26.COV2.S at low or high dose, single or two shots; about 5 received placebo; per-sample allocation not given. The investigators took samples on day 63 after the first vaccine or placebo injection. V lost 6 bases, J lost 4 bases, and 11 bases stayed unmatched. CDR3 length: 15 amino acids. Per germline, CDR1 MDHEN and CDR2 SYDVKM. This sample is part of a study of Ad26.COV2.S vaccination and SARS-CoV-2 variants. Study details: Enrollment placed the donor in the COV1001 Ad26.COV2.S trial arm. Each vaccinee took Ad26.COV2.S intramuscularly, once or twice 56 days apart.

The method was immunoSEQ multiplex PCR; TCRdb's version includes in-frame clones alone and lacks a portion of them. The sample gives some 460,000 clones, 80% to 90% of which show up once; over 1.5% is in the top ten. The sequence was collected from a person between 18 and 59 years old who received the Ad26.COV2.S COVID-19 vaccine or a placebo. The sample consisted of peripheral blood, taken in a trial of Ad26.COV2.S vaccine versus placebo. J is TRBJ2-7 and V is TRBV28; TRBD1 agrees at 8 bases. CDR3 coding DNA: TGTGCCAGCAGGCCGGTCGGACAGGGAGGATACGAGCAGTACTTC. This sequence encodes CASRPVGQGGYEQYF.